This TCR beta chain derives from a study of T cells in Graves' hyperthyroidism and ophthalmopathy (dated by TCRdb to the late 2010s). Regarding the complete study: Peripheral blood was sampled at the time of initial diagnosis, prior to any treatment. TCR V-J signatures able to tell the groups apart were searched for in a discovery cohort of approximately 95 patients, of whom fewer than 45 had Graves' ophthalmopathy and around 57 had stable Graves' hyperthyroidism. Whether ophthalmopathy could be predicted prospectively was tested in an independent validation cohort made up of 18 to 20 hyperthyroidism patients plus 17 patients who later progressed to ophthalmopathy. The 100 discovery patients were randomly split 7:3 into training and test sets. Thyroid tissue and blood T-cell repertoires from several Graves' hyperthyroidism patients were also compared in the study. Once sampling was done, hyperthyroidism patients were given methimazole at a starting dose of 30 mg daily, whereas ophthalmopathy patients were given high-dose intravenous methylprednisolone. The paper reports TCR Vbeta CDR3 sequencing of about 140 peripheral blood samples: approximately 43 ophthalmopathy, over 70 hyperthyroidism and 17 progressor patients.

What the authors observed across the whole study: Most expanded thyroid clonotypes (frequency above 0.001) were also detected in blood, a finding suggesting that blood repertoires may reflect thyroid immune responses. In validation, the model predicted progression to ophthalmopathy with around 71% sensitivity and about 73% specificity, a median of roughly seven months before onset. A 13 V-J signature model separated ophthalmopathy from stable hyperthyroidism, with around 91% sensitivity and around 84% specificity in cross-validation and 80%/75% in testing. Sample size was not statistically predetermined, and blinding of investigators to group allocation was not performed.

Ophthalmopathy patients had moderately to severely active disease, with a Clinical Activity Score of 3 or more, a NOSPECS grade of 4 or more, and a disease duration of less than 3 months. The study excluded patients with uncontrolled infections, other autoimmune diseases, pregnancy or lactation. Clinical symptoms, serum thyroxine and TRAb, thyroid ultrasound, and orbital computed tomography formed the basis for the diagnoses. Ficoll-Paque density gradient centrifugation was used to isolate PBMCs from around 10 ml of fresh peripheral blood. Trizol reagent was used to extract total RNA, and RNA quality was then checked on an Agilent 2100 Bioanalyzer. Regarding this clonotype: Its antigen is currently not known. Per-base qualities were not stored, and no clone one base away is much larger.

The TCR beta CDR3 regions were amplified from the RNA transcripts. The first round of RT-PCR for the TCR CDR3 was performed with the HTBI primer set and the Qiagen OneStep RT-PCR kit. The libraries were constructed in a second round of multiplex PCR and then size-selected and purified. The libraries were sequenced on an Illumina HiSeq2000 using paired-end 100 bp reads. From the authors' description of their analysis: SOAPnuke was used to process the raw data, with reads discarded if the reads contained adapters or uncalled bases, had a mean Phred below 15, or lacked an exact constant-primer or identifier match. High-quality paired reads were merged with COPE v1.2.5, and unique nucleotide sequences were defined as clonotypes. Clonotypes were aligned to IMGT TRBV, TRBD and TRBJ reference segments using MiTCR v1.1. The analysis included only V-J combinations with a frequency above 0.0001, which together covered more than 98% of the repertoires. The TCS score was defined as F50 (clonal expansion) divided by E x V (chaos), with BLOSUM62-based TCRdist calculated between CDR3 peptides within each V-J. Welch's t-statistics and random forest reduced roughly 530 V-J features to around 14, which were used in a naive Bayes classifier (R e1071). TCRdb cleaned the public reads at Q25 with fastp, built clones with MiXCR and kept in-frame beta chains. Entries that share a CDR3 protein sequence are merged under the most common genes and DNA. The V and J calls follow TCRdb's processing rather than the paper's. Recorded for this sample are hundreds of thousands of distinct CDR3 sequences; 17% of them occurred a single time. Approximately 15% of the sample belongs to the ten largest clones.

V loses 6 bases, J loses 4 bases, and the germline ends lie 16 bases apart. From the cysteine up to the phenylalanine, the CDR3 has a length of 15 residues. CDR3 DNA is the only sequence kept; it has 45 bases, read in frame from the first base. The germline V gene gives CDR1 as MNHNS and CDR2 as SASEGT. The sequenced sample consisted of blood. The chain couples TRBV6-1 to TRBJ1-5; D gene: possibly TRBD1, on 6 matching bases. This receptor was taken from a woman younger than 35 with Graves' ophthalmopathy. The CDR3 protein is CASRALGGGNQPQHF. The DNA is TGTGCCAGCAGGGCTTTGGGGGGCGGGAATCAGCCCCAGCATTTT.